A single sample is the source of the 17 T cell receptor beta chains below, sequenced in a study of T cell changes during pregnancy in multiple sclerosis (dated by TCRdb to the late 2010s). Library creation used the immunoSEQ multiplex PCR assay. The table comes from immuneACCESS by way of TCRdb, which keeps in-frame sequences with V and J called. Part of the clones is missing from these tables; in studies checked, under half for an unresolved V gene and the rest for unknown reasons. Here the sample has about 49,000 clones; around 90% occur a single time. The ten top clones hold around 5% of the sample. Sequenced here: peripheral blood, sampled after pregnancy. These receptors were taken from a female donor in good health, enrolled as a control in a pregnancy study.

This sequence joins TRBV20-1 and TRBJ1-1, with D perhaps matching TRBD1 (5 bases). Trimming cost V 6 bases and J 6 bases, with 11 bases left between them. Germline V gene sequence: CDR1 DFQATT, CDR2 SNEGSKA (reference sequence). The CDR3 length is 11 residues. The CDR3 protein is CSAFRGAEAFF. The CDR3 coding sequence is TGCAGTGCATTCCGGGGGGCTGAAGCTTTCTTT.

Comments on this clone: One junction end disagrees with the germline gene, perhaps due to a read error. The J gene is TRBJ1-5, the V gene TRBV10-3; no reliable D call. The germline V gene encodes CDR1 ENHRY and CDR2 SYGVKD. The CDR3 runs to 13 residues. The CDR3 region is CAVRSEDGQPQHF. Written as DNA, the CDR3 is TGTGCCGTCAGATCGGAGGATGGTCAGCCCCAGCATTTT.

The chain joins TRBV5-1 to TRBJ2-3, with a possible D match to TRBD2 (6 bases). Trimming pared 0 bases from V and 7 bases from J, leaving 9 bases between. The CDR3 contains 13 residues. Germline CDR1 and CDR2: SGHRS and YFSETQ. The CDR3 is CASSLAAGNTQYF. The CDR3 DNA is TGCGCCAGCAGCTTGGCCGCGGGGAATACGCAGTATTTT.

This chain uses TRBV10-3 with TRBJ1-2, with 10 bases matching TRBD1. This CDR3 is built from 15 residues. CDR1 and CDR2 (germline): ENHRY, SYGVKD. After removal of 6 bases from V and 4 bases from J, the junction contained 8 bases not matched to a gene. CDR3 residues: CAISAGTGAFYGYTF. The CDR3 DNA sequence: TGTGCCATCAGCGCCGGGACAGGGGCGTTCTATGGCTACACCTTC.

CDR3 residues: CATRGRGSSVGQPQHF. The DNA for the CDR3 is TGTGCCACCCGGGGCAGGGGGTCATCGGTGGGTCAGCCCCAGCATTTT. This rearrangement joins TRBV15 to TRBJ1-5; TRBD1 matches at 7 bases. Trimming at V came to 8 bases and at J to 6 bases, leaving 16 bases not matched to a gene. The CDR3 has 16 amino acids. CDR1 and CDR2 from the germline V gene are LNHNV and YYDKDF (reference sequence).

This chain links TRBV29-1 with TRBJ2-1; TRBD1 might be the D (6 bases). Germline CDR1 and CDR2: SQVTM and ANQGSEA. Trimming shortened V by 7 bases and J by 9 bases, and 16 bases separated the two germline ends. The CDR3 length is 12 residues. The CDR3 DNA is TGCAGCGCCGGACAGCGGCATGCTGAGCAGTTCTTC. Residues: CSAGQRHAEQFF.

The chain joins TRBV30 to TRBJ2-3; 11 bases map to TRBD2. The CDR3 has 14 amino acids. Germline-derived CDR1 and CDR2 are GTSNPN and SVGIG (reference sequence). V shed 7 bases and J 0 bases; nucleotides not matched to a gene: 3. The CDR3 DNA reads TGTGCCTCGTTAGCGGGAGGGAGCACAGATACGCAGTATTTT. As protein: CASLAGGSTDTQYF.

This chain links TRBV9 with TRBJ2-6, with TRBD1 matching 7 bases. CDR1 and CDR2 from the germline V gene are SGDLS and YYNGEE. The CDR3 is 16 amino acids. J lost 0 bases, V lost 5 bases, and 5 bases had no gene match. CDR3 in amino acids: CASRGTVSSGANVLTF. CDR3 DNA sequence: TGTGCCAGCAGGGGGACAGTCTCCTCTGGGGCCAACGTCCTGACTTTC.

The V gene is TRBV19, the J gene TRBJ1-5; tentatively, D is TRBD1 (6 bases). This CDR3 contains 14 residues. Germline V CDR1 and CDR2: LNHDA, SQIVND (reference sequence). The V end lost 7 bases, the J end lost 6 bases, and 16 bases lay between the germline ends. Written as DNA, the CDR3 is TGTGCCAGTACCACCCCAGGGGAAACTCAGCCCCAGCATTTT. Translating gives CASTTPGETQPQHF. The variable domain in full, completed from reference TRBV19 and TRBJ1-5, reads DGGITQSPKYLFRKEGQNVTLSCEQNLNHDAMYWYRQDPGQGLRLIYYSQIVNDFQKGDIAEGYSVSREKKESFPLTVTSAQKNPTAFYLCASTTPGETQPQHFGDGTRLSIL.

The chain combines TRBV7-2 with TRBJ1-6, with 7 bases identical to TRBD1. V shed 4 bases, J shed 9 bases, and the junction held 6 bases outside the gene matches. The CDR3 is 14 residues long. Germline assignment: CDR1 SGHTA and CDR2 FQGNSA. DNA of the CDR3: TGTGCCAGCAGCTCGCGGGACAGCTTTTCACCCCTCCACTTT. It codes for CASSSRDSFSPLHF.

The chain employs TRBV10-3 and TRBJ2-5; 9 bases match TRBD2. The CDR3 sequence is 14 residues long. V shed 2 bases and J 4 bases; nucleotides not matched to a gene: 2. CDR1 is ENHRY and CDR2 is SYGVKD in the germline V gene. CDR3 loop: CAISEAGGGETQYF. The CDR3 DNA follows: TGTGCCATCAGTGAGGCGGGAGGGGGAGAGACCCAGTACTTC.

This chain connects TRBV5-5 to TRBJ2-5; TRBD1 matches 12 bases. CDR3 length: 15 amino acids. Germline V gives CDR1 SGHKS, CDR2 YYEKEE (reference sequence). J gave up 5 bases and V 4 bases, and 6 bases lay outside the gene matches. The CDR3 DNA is TGTGCCAGCAGCGTCGGGACAGGGGGCCTGGAGACCCAGTACTTC. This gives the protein CASSVGTGGLETQYF.

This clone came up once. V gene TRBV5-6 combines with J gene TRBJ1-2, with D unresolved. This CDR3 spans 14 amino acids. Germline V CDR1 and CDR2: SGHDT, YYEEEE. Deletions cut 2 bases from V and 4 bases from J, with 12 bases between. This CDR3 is CASSLGGGGYGYTF. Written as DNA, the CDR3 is TGTGCCAGCAGCTTAGGCGGAGGCGGCTATGGCTACACCTTC.

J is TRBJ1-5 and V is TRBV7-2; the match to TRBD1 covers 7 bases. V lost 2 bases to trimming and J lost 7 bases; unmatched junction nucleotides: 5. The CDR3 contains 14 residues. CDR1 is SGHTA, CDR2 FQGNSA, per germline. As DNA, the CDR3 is TGTGCCAGCAGCTTAAAGGGGGCAAGGCAGCCCCAGCATTTT. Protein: CASSLKGARQPQHF.

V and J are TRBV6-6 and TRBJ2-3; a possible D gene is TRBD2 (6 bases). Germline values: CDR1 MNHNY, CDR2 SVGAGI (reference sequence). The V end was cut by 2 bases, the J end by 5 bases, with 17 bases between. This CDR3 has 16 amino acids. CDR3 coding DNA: TGTGCCAGCAGTTACCGCCGTAGCGGTAGGGAAGATACGCAGTATTTT. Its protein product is CASSYRRSGREDTQYF.

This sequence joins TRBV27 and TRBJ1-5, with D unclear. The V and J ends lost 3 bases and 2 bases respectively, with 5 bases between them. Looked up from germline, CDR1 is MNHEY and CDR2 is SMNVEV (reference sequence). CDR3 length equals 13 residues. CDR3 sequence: CASSLAGNQPQHF. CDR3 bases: TGTGCCAGCAGTTTGGCGGGCAATCAGCCCCAGCATTTT.

The CDR3 DNA reads as TGTGCCAGCAGCTTACGGGGGGCGGTGGTTGAGCAGTACTTC. As protein: CASSLRGAVVEQYF. The chain employs TRBV7-2 and TRBJ2-7; maybe TRBD2 (7 bases). The V gene's germline CDR1 is SGHTA and CDR2 FQGNSA. This CDR3 is built from 14 residues. Between the trimmed V and J ends, which lost 2 bases and 7 bases, there was a span of 15 bases.